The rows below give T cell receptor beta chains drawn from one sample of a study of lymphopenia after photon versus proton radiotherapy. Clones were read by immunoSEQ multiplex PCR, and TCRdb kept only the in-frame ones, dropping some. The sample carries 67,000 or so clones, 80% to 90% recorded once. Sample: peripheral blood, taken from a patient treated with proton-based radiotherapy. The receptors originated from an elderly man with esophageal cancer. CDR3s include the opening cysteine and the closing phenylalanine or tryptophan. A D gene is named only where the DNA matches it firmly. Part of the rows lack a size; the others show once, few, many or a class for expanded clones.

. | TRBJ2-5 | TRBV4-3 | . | TGCGCCAGCAGCCAAGACTTAGCAGGGGAAGAGACCCAGTACTTC | CASSQDLAGEETQYF
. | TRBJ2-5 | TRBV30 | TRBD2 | TGTGCCTGGAGTGTCAGACTAGCGGGGATGTACCAAGAGACCCAGTACTTC | CAWSVRLAGMYQETQYF
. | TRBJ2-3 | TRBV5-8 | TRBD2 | TGTGCCAGCAGCTTTAGCGGGGGTAGCACAGATACGCAGTATTTT | CASSFSGGSTDTQYF
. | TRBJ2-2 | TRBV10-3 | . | TGTGCCATCAGAGGACTCTCCACCGGGGAGCTGTTTTTT | CAIRGLSTGELFF
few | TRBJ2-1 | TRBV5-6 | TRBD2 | TGTGCCAGCAGCTTCGTTAGCGGGAGGCTCCCGAATGAGCAGTTCTTC | CASSFVSGRLPNEQFF
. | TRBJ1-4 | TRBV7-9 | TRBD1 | TGTGCCAGCAGCTCCACAGGGGAACGGGAAAAACTGTTTTTT | CASSSTGEREKLFF
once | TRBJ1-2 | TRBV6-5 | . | TGTGCCAGCAGTTCGACCGGGGACTATGGCTACACCTTC | CASSSTGDYGYTF
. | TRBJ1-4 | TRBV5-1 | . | TGCGCCAGCAGCTCGACCGGGACCCCATCTGAAAAACTGTTTTTT | CASSSTGTPSEKLFF
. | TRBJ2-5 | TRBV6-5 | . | TGTGCCAGCAGTTACTCCCCAGAATCCCCTCAAGAGACCCAGTACTTC | CASSYSPESPQETQYF
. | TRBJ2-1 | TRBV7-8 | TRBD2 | TGTGCCAGCAGCCGCCTATTACCCTGGACTAGCGGGGTCTACAATGAGCAGTTCTTC | CASSRLLPWTSGVYNEQFF
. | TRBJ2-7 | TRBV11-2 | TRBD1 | TGTGCCAGCAGTCTCTTGGGACAGGGTCGTAGTTACGAGCAGTACTTC | CASSLLGQGRSYEQYF
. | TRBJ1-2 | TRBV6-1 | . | TGTGCCAGCAGATGGACGGCCTCTCCTGGCTACACCTTC | CASRWTASPGYTF
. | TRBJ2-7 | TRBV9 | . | TGTGCCAGCAGCGTAGCGGTGGGTAACCCCTACGAGCAGTACTTC | CASSVAVGNPYEQYF
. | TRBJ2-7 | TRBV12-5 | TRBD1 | TGTGCTAGTGGTCGTATGACCGGGACAGGGGCTTCCTACGAGCAGTACTTC | CASGRMTGTGASYEQYF
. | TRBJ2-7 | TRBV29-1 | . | TGCAGCGTTGAAGTACAGCGTTACGAGCAGTACTTC | CSVEVQRYEQYF
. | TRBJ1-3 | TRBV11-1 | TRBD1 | TGTGCCAGCAGCCGGGACAGGGGGCCTCACACCATATATTTT | CASSRDRGPHTIYF
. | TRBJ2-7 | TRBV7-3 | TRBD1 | TGTGCCAGCAGCTTATTCCCGGACAGGCATGGGGACGAGCAGTACTTC | CASSLFPDRHGDEQYF
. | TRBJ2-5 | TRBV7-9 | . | TGTGCCAGCAGCCCGGAATTAAAGGAGACCCAGTACTTC | CASSPELKETQYF
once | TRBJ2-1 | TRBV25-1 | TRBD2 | TGTGCCAGCCGAATAGCGGGAACCTACAATGAGCAGTTCTTC | CASRIAGTYNEQFF
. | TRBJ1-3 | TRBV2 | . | TGTGCCAGCAGTGAACAGGGGACCTACTCTGGAAACACCATATATTTT | CASSEQGTYSGNTIYF
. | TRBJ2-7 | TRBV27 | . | TGTGCCAGCAGGGCAGACCTGAGGGATTACGAGCAGTACTTC | CASRADLRDYEQYF
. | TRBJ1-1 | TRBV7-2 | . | TGTGCCAGCAGCTTAGTCCCGGGGAGTGAAGCTTTCTTT | CASSLVPGSEAFF
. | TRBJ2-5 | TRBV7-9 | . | TGTGCCAGCAGCTTAGAGGGACCCCAAGAGACCCAGTACTTC | CASSLEGPQETQYF
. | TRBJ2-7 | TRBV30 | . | TGTGCCTGGAGTAACAACTACGAGCAGTACTTC | CAWSNNYEQYF
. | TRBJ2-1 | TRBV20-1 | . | TGCAGTGCTAGAGTGGGTGAGCAGTTCTTC | CSARVGEQFF
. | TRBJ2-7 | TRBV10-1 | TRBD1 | TGCGCCAGCAGCCGCCGGGACAGGAGGGACGAGCAGTACTTC | CASSRRDRRDEQYF
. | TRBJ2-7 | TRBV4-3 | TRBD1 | TGCGCCAGCAGCCTTTCTGTGCGACAGGGGGCTGAAGAGCAGTACTTC | CASSLSVRQGAEEQYF
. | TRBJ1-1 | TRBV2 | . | TGTGCCAGCAGTCCGCTAGAAGCTTTCTTT | CASSPLEAFF
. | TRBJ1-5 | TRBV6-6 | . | TGTGCCAGCAGTTTCGGGCCCTCAACCCAGCCCCAGCATTTT | CASSFGPSTQPQHF
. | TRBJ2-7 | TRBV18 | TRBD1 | TGTGCCAGCTCCTCCGGACAGGGCACGATTTACGAGCAGTACTTC | CASSSGQGTIYEQYF